This T cell receptor (beta chain) was found in a study of immune evolution from preneoplasia to lung adenocarcinoma. The study's findings and limits: Highest clonality occurred in KRAS-mutant, not EGFR-mutant or double wild-type, nodules. Top clone share appeared to fall from AAH through AIS, MIA, adenocarcinoma.

Patients had resection in Japan or China between about 2013 and 2017. Each case's diagnosis was confirmed by two pathologists on H&E. Turning to this clone: Its antigen is as yet unknown.

TCRdb's copy holds only in-frame clones and misses some; the assay was immunoSEQ multiplex PCR. The sample has about 41,000 clones, 65% to 80% seen once; the top ten hold approximately 4.8%. The CDR3 runs 14 residues. The V gene end was trimmed by 2 bases and the J gene end by 5 bases; junction bases not matched to a gene: 4. Per germline, CDR1 KGHSH and CDR2 LQKENI. The source material was FFPE invasive lung adenocarcinoma tissue. This chain links TRBV18 with TRBJ1-1, with 8 bases fitting TRBD1. The clonotype originates from a person between 60 and 69 years old with lung adenocarcinoma. CDR3 residues: CASSPDRGWTEAFF. The CDR3 DNA reads as TGTGCCAGCTCACCAGACAGGGGTTGGACTGAAGCTTTCTTT.